This T cell receptor beta chain was retrieved from a study of identical twins. Study-wide results and caveats: Carriage of fewer insertions was seen in abundant cord blood beta clonotypes, whereas memory repertoires showed none. Modelling underestimated the level of out-of-frame TCR alpha sharing observed in monozygotic twins.

TCRdb processed the 5' RACE reads anew with MiXCR; each CDR3 protein has one entry. Of around 200,000 distinct CDR3 sequences listed, roughly a tenth were seen once; the top ten hold about 5.5%. V was trimmed by 6 bases and J by 0 bases, leaving 11 bases between them. Per the germline V gene, CDR1 is SQVTM and CDR2 is ANQGSEA. The CDR3 runs 13 residues. A word on this clonotype: Its specificity is not known.

Sequenced sample: memory (CD45RO+) T cells sorted from blood. The chain employs TRBV29-1 and TRBJ1-2; a weak D match, TRBD1 (6 bases). The sequence was obtained from a woman aged 18-29 years in good health. In DNA, the CDR3 is TGCAGCGTACGTGCAGGGGCTAACTATGGCTACACCTTC. Encoded protein: CSVRAGANYGYTF.